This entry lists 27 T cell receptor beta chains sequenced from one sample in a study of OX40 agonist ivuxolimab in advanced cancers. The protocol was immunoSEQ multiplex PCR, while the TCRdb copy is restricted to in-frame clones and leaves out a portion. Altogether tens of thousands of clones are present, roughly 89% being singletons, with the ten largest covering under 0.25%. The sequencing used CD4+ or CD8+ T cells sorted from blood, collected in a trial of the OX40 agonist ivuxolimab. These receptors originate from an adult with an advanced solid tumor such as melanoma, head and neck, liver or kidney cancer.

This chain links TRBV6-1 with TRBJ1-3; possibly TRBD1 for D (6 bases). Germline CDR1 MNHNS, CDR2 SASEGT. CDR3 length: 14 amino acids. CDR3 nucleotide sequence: TGTGTATCGGTTGCTGGGGGCACTGGAAACACCATATATTTT. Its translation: CVSVAGGTGNTIYF.

The DNA of the CDR3 is TGTGCCAGCTCACCACGGAGCAGCCACGGGGCCGGAGGCGAGCAGTACTTC. Its translation is CASSPRSSHGAGGEQYF. The rearrangement links TRBV18 to TRBJ2-7; possibly TRBD1 or TRBD2 for D (5 bases each). The germline gives CDR1 KGHSH, CDR2 LQKENI. The CDR3 spans 17 residues. V shed 1 base and J shed 6 bases, with 22 bases lying between them.

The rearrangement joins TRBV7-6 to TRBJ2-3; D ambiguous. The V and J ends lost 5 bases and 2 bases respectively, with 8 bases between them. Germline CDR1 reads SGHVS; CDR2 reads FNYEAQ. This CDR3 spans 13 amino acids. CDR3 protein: CASSRTNTDTQYF. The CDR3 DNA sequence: TGTGCCAGCAGCCGAACAAACACAGATACGCAGTATTTT.

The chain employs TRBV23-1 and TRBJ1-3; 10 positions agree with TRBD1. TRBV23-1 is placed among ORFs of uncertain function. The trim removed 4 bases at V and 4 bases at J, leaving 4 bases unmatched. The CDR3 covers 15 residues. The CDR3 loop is CASSRRTGGGNTIYF. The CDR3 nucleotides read TGCGCCAGCAGTCGACGGACAGGGGGGGGAAACACCATATATTTT.

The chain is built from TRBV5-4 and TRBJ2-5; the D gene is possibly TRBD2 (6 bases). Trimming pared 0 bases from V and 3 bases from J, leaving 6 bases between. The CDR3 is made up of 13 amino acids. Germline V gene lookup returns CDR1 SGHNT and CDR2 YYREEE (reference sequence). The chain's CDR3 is CASSLGREETQYF. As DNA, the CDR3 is TGTGCCAGCAGCTTGGGGAGGGAAGAGACCCAGTACTTC.

In nucleotides, the CDR3 is TGCGCCAGCAGCTTGGGGGGTCCCTCCTACGAGCAGTACTTC. This codes for CASSLGGPSYEQYF. The V gene is TRBV5-1, the J gene TRBJ2-7; D gene ambiguous. The CDR3 length is 14 residues. The germline V gene has CDR1 SGHRS and CDR2 YFSETQ. The germline V and J ends were trimmed by 0 bases and 0 bases, with 7 bases remaining between them.

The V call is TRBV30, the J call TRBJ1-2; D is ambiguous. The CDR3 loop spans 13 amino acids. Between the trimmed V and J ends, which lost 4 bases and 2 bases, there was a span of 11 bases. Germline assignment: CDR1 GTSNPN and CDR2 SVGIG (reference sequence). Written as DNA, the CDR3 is TGTGCCTGGATGGGCCGTATAAACTATGGCTACACCTTC. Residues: CAWMGRINYGYTF.

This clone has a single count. This CDR3 reads CASSKFVRGTENYGYTF. In DNA form, the CDR3 reads TGTGCCAGCAGCAAATTCGTTAGGGGGACGGAGAACTATGGCTACACCTTC. The rearrangement uses TRBV21-1 and TRBJ1-2; TRBD1 is taken as the D call from the table, unchecked against the DNA. TRBV21-1 is tagged as a pseudogene. CDR3 size: 17 residues.

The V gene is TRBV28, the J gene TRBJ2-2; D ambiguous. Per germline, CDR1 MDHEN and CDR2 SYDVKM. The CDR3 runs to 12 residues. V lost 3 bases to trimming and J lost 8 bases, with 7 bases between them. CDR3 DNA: TGTGCCAGCAGTTTGGCTACGGGGGAGCTGTTTTTT. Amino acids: CASSLATGELFF.

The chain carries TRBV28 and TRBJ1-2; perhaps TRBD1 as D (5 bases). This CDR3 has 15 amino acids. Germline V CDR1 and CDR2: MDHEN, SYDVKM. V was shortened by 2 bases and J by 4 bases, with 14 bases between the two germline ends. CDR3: CASSLIPSGGYGYTF. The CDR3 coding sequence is TGTGCCAGCAGTTTAATCCCTTCCGGGGGCTATGGCTACACCTTC.

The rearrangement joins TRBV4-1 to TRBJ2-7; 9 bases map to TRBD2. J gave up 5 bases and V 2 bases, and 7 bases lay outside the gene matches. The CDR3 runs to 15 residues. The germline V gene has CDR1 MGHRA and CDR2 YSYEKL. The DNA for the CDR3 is TGCGCCAGCAGCCAAAATCGCGGGAGGGCGGACGAGCAGTACTTC. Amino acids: CASSQNRGRADEQYF.

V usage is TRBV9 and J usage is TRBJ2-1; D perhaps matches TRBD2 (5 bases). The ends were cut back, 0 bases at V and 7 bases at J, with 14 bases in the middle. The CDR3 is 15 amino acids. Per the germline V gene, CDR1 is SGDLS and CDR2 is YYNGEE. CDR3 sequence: CASSVGTLGYNEQFF. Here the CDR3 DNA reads TGTGCCAGCAGCGTAGGCACACTAGGGTATAATGAGCAGTTCTTC.

The CDR3 here is CASIPPTEAFF. CDR3 DNA: TGTGCCAGCATCCCCCCCACTGAAGCTTTCTTT. The chain has TRBV28 and TRBJ1-1; D unclear. This CDR3 comprises 11 residues. V was clipped by 7 bases and J by 4 bases, with 7 bases between them. Germline CDR1 MDHEN, CDR2 SYDVKM.

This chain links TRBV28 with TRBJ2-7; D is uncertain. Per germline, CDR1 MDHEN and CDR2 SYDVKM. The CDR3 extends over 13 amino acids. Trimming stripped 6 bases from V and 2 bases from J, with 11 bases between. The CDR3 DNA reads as TGTGCCAGCAGCCCTAACCGTCCCTACGAGCAGTACGTC. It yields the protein CASSPNRPYEQYV.

The CDR3 loop is CASGDRVNPGELFF. The CDR3 DNA reads TGTGCCAGCGGGGACAGGGTGAATCCCGGGGAGCTGTTTTTT. J is TRBJ2-2 and V is TRBV11-1; 9 positions agree with TRBD1. The CDR3 has 14 residues. Trimming cost V 8 bases and J 6 bases; bases outside gene matches: 7. CDR1 is SGHAT, CDR2 FQDESV, per germline (reference sequence).

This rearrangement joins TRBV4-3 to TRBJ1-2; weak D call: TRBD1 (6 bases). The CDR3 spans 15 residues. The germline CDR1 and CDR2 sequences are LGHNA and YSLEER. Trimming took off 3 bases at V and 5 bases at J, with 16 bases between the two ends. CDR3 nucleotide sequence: TGCGCCAGCAGCCAGACAGGCCCGTCTGGGTATGGCTACACCTTC. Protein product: CASSQTGPSGYGYTF.

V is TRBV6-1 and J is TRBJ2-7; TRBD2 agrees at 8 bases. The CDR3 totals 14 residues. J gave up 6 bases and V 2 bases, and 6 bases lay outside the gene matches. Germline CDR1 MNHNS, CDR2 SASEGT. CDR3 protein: CASSENAGGVEQYV. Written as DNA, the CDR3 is TGTGCCAGCAGTGAAAACGCGGGGGGCGTCGAGCAGTACGTC.

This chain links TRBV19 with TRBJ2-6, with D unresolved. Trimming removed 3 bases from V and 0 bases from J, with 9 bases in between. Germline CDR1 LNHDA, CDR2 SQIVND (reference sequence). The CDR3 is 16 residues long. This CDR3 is CASSIIIGSGANVLTF. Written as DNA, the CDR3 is TGTGCCAGTAGTATTATAATCGGCTCTGGGGCCAACGTCCTGACTTTC.

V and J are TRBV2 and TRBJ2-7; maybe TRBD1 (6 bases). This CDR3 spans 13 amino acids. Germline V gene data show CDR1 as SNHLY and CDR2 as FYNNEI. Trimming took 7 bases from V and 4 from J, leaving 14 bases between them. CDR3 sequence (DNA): TGTGCCAGCACCAGACGGGACATATACGAGCAGTACTTC. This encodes CASTRRDIYEQYF.

This CDR3 reads CASSYKSIGYPAFF. For the CDR3, the DNA is TGTGCCAGCAGCTACAAATCGATCGGCTATCCAGCTTTCTTT. V and J are TRBV7-2 and TRBJ1-1; the D is unclear. Germline V gene data show CDR1 as SGHTA and CDR2 as FQGNSA. V was clipped by 4 bases and J by 10 bases, with 19 bases between them. The CDR3 is made up of 14 amino acids.

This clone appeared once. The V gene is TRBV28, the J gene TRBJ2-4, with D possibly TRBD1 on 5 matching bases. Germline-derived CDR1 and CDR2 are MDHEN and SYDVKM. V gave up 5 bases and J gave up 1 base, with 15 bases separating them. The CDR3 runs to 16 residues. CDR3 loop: CASSMTVLGAKNIQYF. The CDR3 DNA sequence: TGTGCCAGCAGTATGACAGTTTTGGGGGCCAAAAACATTCAGTACTTC.

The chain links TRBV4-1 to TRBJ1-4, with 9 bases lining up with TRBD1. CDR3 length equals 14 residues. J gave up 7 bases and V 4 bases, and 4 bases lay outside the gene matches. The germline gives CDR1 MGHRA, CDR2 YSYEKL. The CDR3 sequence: CASSPTGGGEKLFF. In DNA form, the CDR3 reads TGCGCCAGCAGCCCCACAGGGGGCGGTGAAAAACTGTTTTTT.

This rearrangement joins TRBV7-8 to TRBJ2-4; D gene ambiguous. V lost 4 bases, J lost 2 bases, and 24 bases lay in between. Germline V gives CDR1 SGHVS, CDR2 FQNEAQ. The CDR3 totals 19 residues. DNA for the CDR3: TGTGCCAGCAGCTCCTCCCCAACCCAGGATAGTTTAACCAAAAACATTCAGTACTTC. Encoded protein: CASSSSPTQDSLTKNIQYF.

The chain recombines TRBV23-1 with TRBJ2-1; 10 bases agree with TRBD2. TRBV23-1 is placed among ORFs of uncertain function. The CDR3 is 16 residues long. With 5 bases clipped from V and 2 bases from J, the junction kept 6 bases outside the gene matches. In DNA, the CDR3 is TGCGCCAGCAGTTACCCCGGGACTAGCGCCTACAATGAGCAGTTCTTC. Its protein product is CASSYPGTSAYNEQFF.

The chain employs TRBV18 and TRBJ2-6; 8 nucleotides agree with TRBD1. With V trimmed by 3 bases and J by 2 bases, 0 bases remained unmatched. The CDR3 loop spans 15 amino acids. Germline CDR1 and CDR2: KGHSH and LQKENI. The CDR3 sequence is CASSPTGAGANVLTF. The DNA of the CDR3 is TGTGCCAGCTCACCGACAGGGGCTGGGGCCAACGTCCTGACTTTC. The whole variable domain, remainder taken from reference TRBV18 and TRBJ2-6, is NAGVMQNPRHLVRRRGQEARLRCSPMKGHSHVYWYRQLPEEGLKFMVYLQKENIIDESGMPKERFSAEFPKEGPSILRIQQVVRGDSAAYFCASSPTGAGANVLTFGAGSRLTVL.

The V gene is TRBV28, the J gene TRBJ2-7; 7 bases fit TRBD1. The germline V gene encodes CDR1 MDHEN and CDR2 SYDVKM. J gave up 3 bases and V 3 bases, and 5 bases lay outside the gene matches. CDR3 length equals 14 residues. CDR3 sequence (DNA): TGTGCCAGCAGTTTTCAACAGGGGAGCTACGAGCAGTACTTC. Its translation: CASSFQQGSYEQYF.

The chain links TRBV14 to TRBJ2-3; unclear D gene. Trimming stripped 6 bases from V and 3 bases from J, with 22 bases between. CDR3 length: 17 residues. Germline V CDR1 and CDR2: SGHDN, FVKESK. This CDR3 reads CASSPILMGSLTDTQYF. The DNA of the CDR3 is TGTGCCAGCAGTCCCATACTCATGGGCAGTTTAACAGATACGCAGTATTTT.